Listed below are T cell receptor beta chains from one sample, sequenced in a study of blood T cell repertoires in COVID-19. Sequencing used immunoSEQ multiplex PCR; TCRdb keeps in-frame clones, though not all of them. Of 240,000 or so clones in the sample, over 70% were seen once. The specimen was peripheral blood. These receptor sequences come from a woman of 80 years or more with acute or convalescent COVID-19. The CDR3 runs from the conserved cysteine through the conserved F or W. Each record gives: V gene, J gene, D gene, clone size, CDR3 protein, CDR3 DNA. A D gene is named only where the DNA matches it firmly. Size is stated for part of the rows, as once, few or many counts, or as a class when the clone is expanded.

v_call: TRBV7-9
j_call: TRBJ2-7
d_call: -
clone_size: -
cdr3_aa: CASSSTVYEQYF
cdr3_nt: TGTGCCAGCAGCTCGACAGTCTACGAGCAGTACTTC

v_call: TRBV18
j_call: TRBJ1-6
d_call: -
clone_size: -
cdr3_aa: CASSPPGAGDNSPLHF
cdr3_nt: TGTGCCAGCTCACCGCCCGGGGCGGGGGACAATTCACCCCTCCACTTT

v_call: TRBV5-1
j_call: TRBJ2-5
d_call: -
clone_size: -
cdr3_aa: CASSFFAGETQYF
cdr3_nt: TGCGCCAGCAGCTTTTTCGCGGGGGAGACCCAGTACTTC

v_call: TRBV2
j_call: TRBJ1-3
d_call: -
clone_size: -
cdr3_aa: CASSEAGGGILTGNTIYF
cdr3_nt: TGTGCCAGCAGTGAAGCGGGGGGAGGGATTTTGACTGGAAACACCATATATTTT

v_call: TRBV29-1
j_call: TRBJ1-1
d_call: TRBD1
clone_size: -
cdr3_aa: CSVWTGRNTEAFF
cdr3_nt: TGCAGCGTTTGGACAGGGAGGAACACTGAAGCTTTCTTT

v_call: TRBV2
j_call: TRBJ1-1
d_call: -
clone_size: -
cdr3_aa: CASRLTFLQSEAFF
cdr3_nt: TGTGCCAGCAGACTTACCTTCCTACAGAGTGAAGCTTTCTTT

v_call: TRBV4-1
j_call: TRBJ1-2
d_call: -
clone_size: -
cdr3_aa: CASSQVYGINYGYTF
cdr3_nt: TGCGCCAGCAGCCAAGTATACGGTATTAACTATGGCTACACCTTC

v_call: TRBV11-2
j_call: TRBJ2-1
d_call: -
clone_size: -
cdr3_aa: CASSLEDNNEQFF
cdr3_nt: TGTGCCAGCAGCTTAGAGGACAACAATGAGCAGTTCTTC

v_call: TRBV5-1
j_call: TRBJ2-7
d_call: -
clone_size: -
cdr3_aa: CASSLVVGPAYEQYF
cdr3_nt: TGCGCCAGCAGCTTGGTAGTGGGGCCCGCCTACGAGCAGTACTTC

v_call: TRBV5-1
j_call: TRBJ1-2
d_call: TRBD1
clone_size: -
cdr3_aa: CARDRYYGYTF
cdr3_nt: TGCGCCAGGGACAGGTACTATGGCTACACCTTC

v_call: TRBV2
j_call: TRBJ2-6
d_call: TRBD1
clone_size: -
cdr3_aa: CASSVRGQGGLSGANVLTF
cdr3_nt: TGTGCCAGCAGTGTACGTGGACAGGGGGGATTATCTGGGGCCAACGTCCTGACTTTC

v_call: TRBV4-2
j_call: TRBJ2-4
d_call: TRBD2
clone_size: once
cdr3_aa: CASSQVEVVGGKNIQYF
cdr3_nt: TGTGCCAGCAGCCAAGTGGAAGTGGTGGGAGGGAAAAACATTCAGTACTTC